The 20 T cell receptor beta chains below all came from one sample that was sequenced in a study of blood T cell repertoires in COVID-19. The method was immunoSEQ multiplex PCR; TCRdb's version includes in-frame clones alone and lacks a portion of them. Of about 80,000 clones listed, about four fifths are singletons. The sequenced material came from peripheral blood. The origin of the receptors is a woman aged 65 to 85 with acute or convalescent COVID-19.

The chain uses TRBV21-1 and TRBJ1-2. TRBV21-1 is a documented pseudogene. This CDR3 contains 15 residues. This CDR3 is CASSKERLRNYGYTF. The CDR3 DNA reads TGTGCCAGCAGCAAAGAGCGGCTCCGCAACTATGGCTACACCTTC.

The rearrangement uses TRBV14 and TRBJ2-2; the match to TRBD2 covers 12 bases. J was trimmed by 6 bases and V by 5 bases; bases with no gene match: 7. Germline assignment: CDR1 SGHDN and CDR2 FVKESK. The CDR3 spans 16 residues. The CDR3 DNA follows: TGTGCCAGCAGCTATAGACTAGCGGGAGACGCCGGGGAGCTGTTTTTT. Its translation is CASSYRLAGDAGELFF.

The chain uses TRBV2 and TRBJ2-7; tentatively, D is TRBD2 (7 bases). This CDR3 comprises 14 residues. The V gene's germline CDR1 is SNHLY and CDR2 FYNNEI. V was pared by 4 bases and J by 2 bases, with 12 bases between. DNA of the CDR3: TGTGCCAGCAGTGCGGGCGGGGGCACCTACGAGCAGTACTTC. Translating gives CASSAGGGTYEQYF.

The chain links TRBV5-1 to TRBJ2-7; TRBD2 matches at 7 bases. J lost 3 bases, V lost 4 bases, and 7 bases had no gene match. The CDR3 totals 14 residues. Germline V gene sequence: CDR1 SGHRS, CDR2 YFSETQ. Written as DNA, the CDR3 is TGCGCCAGCAGCCTGCTGGGGGGGAACTACGAGCAGTACTTC. This codes for CASSLLGGNYEQYF.

V and J are TRBV28 and TRBJ2-1; 8 nucleotides match TRBD2. Looked up from germline, CDR1 is MDHEN and CDR2 is SYDVKM. The CDR3 sequence is 16 residues long. Trimming at V came to 2 bases and at J to 5 bases, leaving 8 bases not matched to a gene. The CDR3 nucleotides read TGTGCCAGCAGTTTAGAGGCGGGAGGTCGGAACAATGAGCAGTTCTTC. Its translation: CASSLEAGGRNNEQFF. Full variable domain (missing parts from reference TRBV28 and TRBJ2-1): DVKVTQSSRYLVKRTGEKVFLECVQDMDHENMFWYRQDPGLGLRLIYFSYDVKMKEKGDIPEGYSVSREKKERFSLILESASTNQTSMYLCASSLEAGGRNNEQFFGPGTRLTVL.

The chain couples TRBV3-1 (or the pseudogene TRBV3-2) to TRBJ2-7, with TRBD2 matching 8 bases. This CDR3 has 14 amino acids. The germline V gene has CDR1 LGHDT and CDR2 YNNKEL (reference sequence). Trimming removed 3 bases from V and 6 bases from J; junction bases left unmatched: 7. CDR3 sequence: CASSHGTSKGEQYF. In DNA, the CDR3 is TGTGCCAGCAGCCACGGGACTAGTAAGGGCGAGCAGTACTTC.

There are a few counts of this clone. An end of the junction differs from the germline gene, which may be a read error. The J gene is TRBJ2-3, the V gene TRBV9; D is perhaps TRBD1 or TRBD2 (5 bases each). In germline, CDR1 is SGDLS, CDR2 YYNGEE. The CDR3 is 16 amino acids. In DNA, the CDR3 is TGTGCCAGGAGCGGATCGAAAGAACAGGGCACAGATACGCAGTATTTT. Amino acid sequence: CARSGSKEQGTDTQYF.

J is TRBJ1-4 and V is TRBV7-9, with 10 bases identical to TRBD1. After removal of 6 bases from V and 8 bases from J, the junction contained 6 bases not matched to a gene. The V gene's germline CDR1 is SEHNR and CDR2 FQNEAQ (reference sequence). This CDR3 spans 14 amino acids. CDR3 in DNA: TGTGCCAGCAGTAGGGACAGGGGTTTCGAAAAACTGTTTTTT. This encodes CASSRDRGFEKLFF.

By frequency in the sample, this clone is medium-sized. The chain is built from TRBV27 and TRBJ1-2; 9 positions agree with TRBD1. This CDR3 has 14 amino acids. Losses at the gene ends were 5 bases for V and 5 bases for J; bases not matched to a gene: 6. In germline, CDR1 is MNHEY, CDR2 SMNVEV (reference sequence). CDR3: CASSGTGWGYGYTF. CDR3 nucleotide sequence: TGTGCCAGCAGTGGGACAGGGTGGGGTTATGGCTACACCTTC.

This clone was detected once. The CDR3 DNA reads as TGTGCCACCAGCAGAGACCCTGGACTAGCGGAAAACACCGGGGAGCTGTTTTTT. Amino acid sequence: CATSRDPGLAENTGELFF. The gene calls are TRBV15 and TRBJ2-2; 10 bases map to TRBD2. Looked up from germline, CDR1 is LNHNV and CDR2 is YYDKDF (reference sequence). J gave up 2 bases and V 0 bases, and 6 bases lay outside the gene matches. The CDR3 sequence is 18 residues long. Combining the CDR3 with reference TRBV15 and TRBJ2-2 gives the whole variable domain DAMVIQNPRYQVTQFGKPVTLSCSQTLNHNVMYWYQQKSSQAPKLLFHYYDKDFNNEADTPDNFQSRRPNTSFCFLDIRSPGLGDTAMYLCATSRDPGLAENTGELFFGEGSRLTVL.

The chain has TRBV7-8 and TRBJ2-7; 9 bases fit TRBD2. The CDR3 runs to 14 residues. Trimming removed 4 bases from V and 2 bases from J; junction bases left unmatched: 3. CDR1 is SGHVS, CDR2 FQNEAQ, per germline. In nucleotides, the CDR3 is TGTGCCAGCAGCTCAGCTAGCGGGACCTACGAGCAGTACTTC. Protein sequence: CASSSASGTYEQYF.

CDR3 nucleotide sequence: TGTGCCAGCAGTGAAGGGGTACAGGGGGCGTATGGCTACACCTTC. Translation gives CASSEGVQGAYGYTF. The chain carries TRBV6-1 and TRBJ1-2, with 9 bases aligning to TRBD1. Germline V gene lookup returns CDR1 MNHNS and CDR2 SASEGT. This CDR3 is 15 amino acids long. V shed 1 base, J shed 5 bases, and the junction held 5 bases outside the gene matches.

The chain employs TRBV6-1 and TRBJ1-5, with D tentatively TRBD1 (6 bases). This CDR3 has 16 amino acids. The V gene lost 4 bases and the J gene lost 0 bases, with 13 bases spanning the gap. In germline, CDR1 is MNHNS, CDR2 SASEGT. CDR3 sequence: CASSGAGVNSNQPQHF. The DNA for the CDR3 is TGTGCCAGCAGTGGGGCAGGGGTTAATAGCAATCAGCCCCAGCATTTT.

The chain is built from TRBV9 and TRBJ2-5, with 7 bases matching TRBD2. V was pared by 2 bases and J by 5 bases, with 3 bases of the junction left unmatched. Germline-derived CDR1 and CDR2 are SGDLS and YYNGEE. The CDR3 consists of 13 residues. The CDR3 DNA is TGTGCCAGCAGCGTCGGACTAGAGGAGACCCAGTACTTC. It encodes CASSVGLEETQYF. The whole variable domain, filled in from reference TRBV9 and TRBJ2-5, reads DSGVTQTPKHLITATGQRVTLRCSPRSGDLSVYWYQQSLDQGLQFLIQYYNGEERAKGNILERFSAQQFPDLHSELNLSSLELGDSALYFCASSVGLEETQYFGPGTRLLVL.

The chain couples TRBV19 to TRBJ2-2; possible D gene TRBD1, 5 bases. This CDR3 region has 15 residues. Per the germline V gene, CDR1 is LNHDA and CDR2 is SQIVND (reference sequence). V was cut by 3 bases and J by 3 bases, with 11 bases left in between. CDR3: CASSMKGVDTGELFF. In nucleotides, the CDR3 is TGTGCCAGTAGTATGAAAGGGGTCGACACCGGGGAGCTGTTTTTT.

The V gene is TRBV6-7, the J gene TRBJ2-5; no clear D gene. TRBV6-7 is treated as an ORF (open reading frame) with a function not yet certain. The CDR3 extends over 16 amino acids. With 2 bases removed from V and 2 bases from J, the gap between germline ends came to 15 bases. CDR3 coding DNA: TGTGCCAGCAGTTACCCAACTCAGACTGGTCAAGAGACCCAGTACTTC. Translating it yields CASSYPTQTGQETQYF.

This clone occurred once. CDR3 bases: TGTGCCAGTAAACTGAGACAGGGGGATGAAAAACTGTTTTTT. This sequence encodes CASKLRQGDEKLFF. The chain uses TRBV19 and TRBJ1-4; 9 bases match TRBD1. The CDR3 extends over 14 amino acids. V gave up 7 bases and J gave up 6 bases; unmatched junction bases: 6. The germline V gene encodes CDR1 LNHDA and CDR2 SQIVND (reference sequence).

This clone was seen only a few times. V usage is TRBV10-3 and J usage is TRBJ1-1; no reliable D call. V lost 6 bases and J lost 0, with 14 bases in between. The CDR3 sequence is 15 residues long. Germline V gene data show CDR1 as ENHRY and CDR2 as SYGVKD. CDR3 residues: CAIRGRAEMNTEAFF. The CDR3 nucleotides read TGTGCCATCAGAGGGAGGGCAGAAATGAACACTGAAGCTTTCTTT.

This clone has more than one count but fewer than ten. This chain uses TRBV7-2 with TRBJ1-1, with 8 nucleotides matching TRBD1. Germline assignment: CDR1 SGHTA and CDR2 FQGNSA. The CDR3 has 15 residues. Trimming at V came to 5 bases and at J to 4 bases, leaving 9 bases not matched to a gene. The CDR3 DNA follows: TGTGCCAGCAGCACCCAGGGGGCGGGGAGCACTGAAGCTTTCTTT. It codes for CASSTQGAGSTEAFF.

This chain links TRBV5-4 with TRBJ2-3; D unresolved. CDR1 and CDR2 from the germline V gene are SGHNT and YYREEE (reference sequence). The CDR3 loop spans 14 amino acids. Trimming removed 2 bases from V and 2 bases from J, with 9 bases in between. The CDR3 loop reads CASSFSGVTDTQYF. Here the CDR3 DNA reads TGTGCCAGCAGCTTTAGTGGAGTCACAGATACGCAGTATTTT.